The present T cell receptor beta chain was sequenced within a study of blood T cell repertoires in COVID-19. Looked up from germline, CDR1 is SGHVS and CDR2 is FQNEAQ. This CDR3 comprises 18 residues. J gave up 4 bases and V 4 bases, and 12 bases lay outside the gene matches. Sequencing was performed with immunoSEQ multiplex PCR; in TCRdb, only in-frame clones are kept and a portion is missing. The sample includes around 250,000 clones, 85% of them seen just once. The chain links TRBV7-8 to TRBJ1-4; 10 bases line up with TRBD1. Material: PBMCs or T cells enriched from blood (not recorded which). This receptor was taken from a woman in her forties or fifties with acute COVID-19. The CDR3 DNA is TGTGCCAGCAGCTCCACTACGGGACAGGGGTTCCTTAATGAAAAACTGTTTTTT. Amino acid sequence: CASSSTTGQGFLNEKLFF.